The T cell receptor (beta chain) described here comes from a study of cytomegalovirus exposure and HLA in healthy donors. The study's findings and limits: The listing of 150 or so TCR beta chains classed them as cytomegalovirus-associated. For cytomegalovirus status, the classifier reportedly gave diagnoses with high specificity and sensitivity.

CDR3 size: 15 residues. V gave up 3 bases and J gave up 8 bases; unmatched junction bases: 11. Germline-derived CDR1 and CDR2 are MDHEN and SYDVKM. Assay: immunoSEQ multiplex PCR; the TCRdb copy retains only in-frame clones and omits some. The data show more than 200,000 clones, less than 95% seen once. With regard to this clone: The antigen is undetermined.

The source of this sequence is a woman in her 30s in good health and CMV-seronegative. The chain carries TRBV28 and TRBJ1-2, with 8 positions matching TRBD1. Material for sequencing was PBMCs. This chain's CDR3 is CASSLDLRQGLGYTF. As DNA, the CDR3 is TGTGCCAGCAGTTTGGATTTGAGACAGGGGCTCGGCTACACCTTC.